In its sample, the clone carrying this T cell receptor (beta chain) was seen a few times. As yet, its antigen is unknown. At one boundary the junction diverges from the germline segment, which might be a read error. This sample is drawn from a study of blood T cells in healthy people across ages. Sample-barcoded 5' priming and a J-beta primer mix drove a second PCR of roughly 6 to 12 cycles. Using its own MiXCR run on the 5' RACE reads, TCRdb lists one record per CDR3 protein. The sample has 750,000 to 850,000 distinct CDR3 sequences, 20% to 30% seen once. Study-wide results and caveats: Lack of knowledge of donor CMV status possibly confounded expanded clonotype changes.

Total RNA extracted from each sample amounted to at least 6 micrograms. Separately, the same data were catalogued under a study of T cells of mothers and their children. In that study: The output of TCR recombination is shaped by thymic selection similarly in related and unrelated pairs.

Sequencing was performed on blood. The sequence came from a boy younger than 18 in good health.

The CDR3 nucleotides are TGCGCCAGCAGCTTGGATGGGGGAGGCAATCAGCCCCAGCATTTT. Protein product: CASSLDGGGNQPQHF. V usage is TRBV7-2 and J usage is TRBJ1-5; TRBD1 might be the D (5 bases). This CDR3 spans 15 amino acids. Per the germline V gene, CDR1 is SGHTA and CDR2 is FQGNSA.